This T cell receptor (beta chain) is drawn from a study of T cell changes during pregnancy in multiple sclerosis. Sequencing was performed with immunoSEQ multiplex PCR; in TCRdb, only in-frame clones are kept and a portion is missing. The data show some 70,000 clones, 90% to 95% seen once. Trimming cost V 0 bases and J 2 bases; bases outside gene matches: 6. The CDR3 runs to 19 residues. Germline lookup yields CDR1 KGHSH and CDR2 LQKENI. The receptor was isolated from a female donor in good health, enrolled as a control in a pregnancy study. This chain uses TRBV18 with TRBJ2-1, with 14 bases aligning to TRBD2. The sequencing used CD4+ T cells from peripheral blood mononuclear cells, collected in the third trimester of pregnancy. CDR3 residues: CASSPPLTSGGATYNEQFF. The CDR3 coding sequence is TGTGCCAGCTCACCACCGTTGACTAGCGGGGGGGCGACCTACAATGAGCAGTTCTTC.